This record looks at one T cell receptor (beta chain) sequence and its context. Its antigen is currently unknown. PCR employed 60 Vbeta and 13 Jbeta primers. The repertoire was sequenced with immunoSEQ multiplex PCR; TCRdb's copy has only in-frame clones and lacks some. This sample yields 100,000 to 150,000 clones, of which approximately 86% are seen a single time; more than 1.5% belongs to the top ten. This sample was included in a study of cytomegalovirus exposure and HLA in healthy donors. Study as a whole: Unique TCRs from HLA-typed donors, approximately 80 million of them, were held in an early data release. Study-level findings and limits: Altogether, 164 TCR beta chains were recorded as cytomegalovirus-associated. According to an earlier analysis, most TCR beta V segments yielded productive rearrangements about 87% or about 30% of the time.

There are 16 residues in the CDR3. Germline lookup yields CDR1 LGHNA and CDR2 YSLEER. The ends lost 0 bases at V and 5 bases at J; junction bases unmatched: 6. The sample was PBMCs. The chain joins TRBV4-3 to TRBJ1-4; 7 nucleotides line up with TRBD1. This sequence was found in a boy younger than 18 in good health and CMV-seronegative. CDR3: CASSQDGTEENEKLFF. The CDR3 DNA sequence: TGCGCCAGCAGCCAAGATGGGACAGAAGAAAATGAAAAACTGTTTTTT.